This TCR beta chain is drawn from a study of early T cells in non-severe SARS-CoV-2 infection. Background on the study: Unpaired chains resulted from sequencing bulk RNA of unsorted whole blood. General study points: Matching with VDJdb favored anti-spike CD8 responses (missing private and CD4 specificities).

CDR1 is SGHAT and CDR2 is FQNNGV in the germline V gene. The CDR3 is made up of 14 amino acids. With 5 bases clipped from V and 8 bases from J, the junction kept 8 bases outside the gene matches. Individual cDNA molecules received unique molecular identifiers during library preparation. Each CDR3 protein is one row after TCRdb ran MiXCR on the 5' RACE reads. The table includes approximately 84,000 distinct CDR3 sequences, just under 15% detected once. This clonotype was seen a few times. What it binds is unknown. This chain joins TRBV11-2 and TRBJ1-4; 7 nucleotides agree with TRBD1. Sequencing was performed on whole blood. The receptor comes from an adult who was a healthcare worker with PCR-confirmed SARS-CoV-2 infection or an uninfected control (not recorded which). The CDR3 DNA follows: TGTGCCAGCAGCATCAGACAGGGTCGGGAAAAACTGTTTTTT. Residues: CASSIRQGREKLFF.